This is a list of T cell receptor beta chains from one sample in a study of T cells in Graves' hyperthyroidism and ophthalmopathy. TCRdb processed the multiplex PCR reads anew with MiXCR; each CDR3 protein has one entry. The sample contains more than 550,000 distinct CDR3 sequences, under 20% of which appear only once. Input material: blood. The origin of the receptors is a woman between 45 and 65 years old with Graves' hyperthyroidism that later progressed to Graves' ophthalmopathy. The CDR3 runs from the conserved cysteine through the conserved F or W. A D gene is named only where the DNA matches it firmly. The listing skips clone size in some rows; elsewhere it reads once, few, many or a size class.

CDR3nt,CDR3aa,v_gene,j_gene,abundance,d_gene
TGCAGTGCTAGAGGAGACTCCTACGAGCAGTACTTC,CSARGDSYEQYF,TRBV20-1,TRBJ2-7,many,.
TGCGCCGGAATAGACGCGACAACTCAGATTTCCAAGGAGATTCAGCCCCAGCATTTT,CAGIDATTQISKEIQPQHF,TRBV10-1,TRBJ1-5,few,.
TGTGCCAGCAGCTTGTTCGCAGGGCCCTATGGCTACACCTTC,CASSLFAGPYGYTF,TRBV5-8,TRBJ1-2,.,.
TGTGCCAGCAGGTGGACTAGCGGCGACGAGCAGTACTTC,CASRWTSGDEQYF,TRBV6-2/TRBV6-3,TRBJ2-7,.,TRBD2
TGCGCCAGCAGCCGGGGACAGGGCTTTGGTGGCTACACCTTC,CASSRGQGFGGYTF,TRBV5-1,TRBJ1-2,few,TRBD1
TGTGCCAGCAGCCACAGAGCGGGGTTCGGATTCGATGAGCAGTTCTTC,CASSHRAGFGFDEQFF,TRBV3-1,TRBJ2-1,many,TRBD2
TGCAGCGTTGTTGGCAGGGTGAACACTGAAGCTTTCTTT,CSVVGRVNTEAFF,TRBV29-1,TRBJ1-1,many,.
TGTGCCAGCAGTGAATGGCGGGGTGGTGGCTACACCTTC,CASSEWRGGGYTF,TRBV6-1,TRBJ1-2,many,.
TGTGCCACCAGCAGAGAAGGGCCGAGCTACGAGCAGTACTTC,CATSREGPSYEQYF,TRBV15,TRBJ2-7,many,.
TGTGCCAGCAGCTGGAAGCCGGTACAGCCCCAGCATTTT,CASSWKPVQPQHF,TRBV7-2,TRBJ1-5,few,.
TGCAGCAAAACAGGGATGCTTTCTGGAAACACCATATATTTT,CSKTGMLSGNTIYF,TRBV29-1,TRBJ1-3,.,.
TGTGCCAGCAGCCCCCCCGGGCCTAGCGGGGTCAATGAGCAGTTCTTC,CASSPPGPSGVNEQFF,TRBV7-9,TRBJ2-1,many,TRBD2
TGTGCTAGTGGTTTGAGGGGGACAGGGGGTAGCAATCAGCCCCAGCATTTT,CASGLRGTGGSNQPQHF,TRBV12-5,TRBJ1-5,few,TRBD1
TGCGCCAGCAGCCAAGTGGACAGGGGCGATGAGCAGTTCTTC,CASSQVDRGDEQFF,TRBV4-1,TRBJ2-1,few,TRBD1
TGTGCCAGCAGTCCCAGGTGGACAGGGGGATCAATTGGTGAAAAACTGTTTTTT,CASSPRWTGGSIGEKLFF,TRBV6-1,TRBJ1-4,.,TRBD1
TGTGCCAGCAGCTTGTCCGGGGTCGGGCGCGGCTACACCTTC,CASSLSGVGRGYTF,TRBV5-4,TRBJ1-2,few,.
TGTGCCAGCAGTGAATGGGGCAGTCCCGCCTCCTACGAGCAGTACTTC,CASSEWGSPASYEQYF,TRBV6-1,TRBJ2-7,many,.
TGTGCCAGCAGTATCCGGGACGGACCTTACGAGCAGTACTTC,CASSIRDGPYEQYF,TRBV6-1,TRBJ2-7,many,.
TGCAGCGTTGAAAGGGGCGCCGGAAACACCATATATTTT,CSVERGAGNTIYF,TRBV29-1,TRBJ1-3,.,.
TGCAGTGCTAGGAGGACAGCATTCTACAATGAGCAGTTCTTC,CSARRTAFYNEQFF,TRBV20-1,TRBJ2-1,many,.
TGTGCCAGCAGGCCCAACTACAGGGAGTCCAGCAATCAGCCCCAGCATTTT,CASRPNYRESSNQPQHF,TRBV2,TRBJ1-5,.,.
TGCAGCGTTGAAGAGGGCGACAGGGCCTACGAGCAGTACTTC,CSVEEGDRAYEQYF,TRBV29-1,TRBJ2-7,many,TRBD1
TGTGCCAGCAGCCCAGCGGGGGTAGAGACAGATACGCAGTATTTT,CASSPAGVETDTQYF,TRBV3-1,TRBJ2-3,.,TRBD2
TGTGCCAGCAGTTCCACACACAGGGTCTATAATTCACCCCTCCACTTT,CASSSTHRVYNSPLHF,TRBV3-1,TRBJ1-6,many,.
TGTGCCAGCAGCCCCCGGGCTGGGAGAAACAATGAGCAGTTCTTC,CASSPRAGRNNEQFF,TRBV7-6,TRBJ2-1,.,.
TGCGCCAGCAGCATCGGTCTAGCGGGGATAGTTGGTGAGCAGTTCTTC,CASSIGLAGIVGEQFF,TRBV5-1,TRBJ2-1,many,TRBD2
TGTGCCAGCACTCCGTTCGACAGGGATGGAACCGGGGAGCTGTTTTTT,CASTPFDRDGTGELFF,TRBV12-3/TRBV12-4,TRBJ2-2,few,TRBD1
TGCGCCAGCAGCTTGGAGGGACCGCGCTCTGGAAACACCATATATTTT,CASSLEGPRSGNTIYF,TRBV5-1,TRBJ1-3,.,.
TGCGCCAGCAGCCAAGTCTGGAACACCGGGGAGCTGTTTTTT,CASSQVWNTGELFF,TRBV4-1,TRBJ2-2,.,.
TGTGCCAGCAGCTTACGGGTAGGGGAAGCTTTCTTT,CASSLRVGEAFF,TRBV7-8,TRBJ1-1,.,.
TGTGCCAGCAGTCCGCGGACAGGGGTGAATTCACCCCTCCACTTT,CASSPRTGVNSPLHF,TRBV2,TRBJ1-6,many,TRBD1
TGCAGTGCCGAGCCTTCCCACGAGCAGTACTTC,CSAEPSHEQYF,TRBV20-1,TRBJ2-7,few,.
TGCGCCAGCAGCTTGCCCGGGACAGGGGACTACAATGAGCAGTTCTTC,CASSLPGTGDYNEQFF,TRBV5-1,TRBJ2-1,many,TRBD1
TGCAGTGCTTACCCACCGAAGGGGGTGGGCAATCAGCCCCAGCATTTT,CSAYPPKGVGNQPQHF,TRBV20-1,TRBJ1-5,many,.
TGTGCCTGGATCTCCTCCAGGGCAAATGGCTACACCTTC,CAWISSRANGYTF,TRBV30,TRBJ1-2,many,.
TGTGCCAGCAGCTTTCTCGTAAAGGGGGCAATCACTGAAGCTTTCTTT,CASSFLVKGAITEAFF,TRBV7-9,TRBJ1-1,many,TRBD1
TGCGCCAGCAGCTTGGGAGGTAGCGGGGGCCTCTCCTACAATGAGCAGTTCTTC,CASSLGGSGGLSYNEQFF,TRBV5-1,TRBJ2-1,many,TRBD2
TGTGCCAGCAGCTTAGGAGACTCCCAGGATGAGCAGTTCTTC,CASSLGDSQDEQFF,TRBV7-3,TRBJ2-1,few,.
TGCGCCAGCAGACCCCGGGGGGTGGCAGATTGGGATGGCTACACCTTC,CASRPRGVADWDGYTF,TRBV5-1,TRBJ1-2,few,.
TGTGCCAGCACCCTTAGCCAATACGAGCAGTACTTC,CASTLSQYEQYF,TRBV12-3/TRBV12-4,TRBJ2-7,many,.
TGTGCCAGCAGCGTAGCTACAGGGAACTATGGCTACACCTTC,CASSVATGNYGYTF,TRBV9,TRBJ1-2,few,.
TGCGCCAGCAGCCTAAACACAGGGGTGGATGAGACCCAGTACTTC,CASSLNTGVDETQYF,TRBV5-1,TRBJ2-5,.,TRBD1
TGTGCCAGCAGCTCCCATCCTGGGGGAACTGAAGCTTTCTTT,CASSSHPGGTEAFF,TRBV7-3,TRBJ1-1,many,.
TGTGCCAGCAGCTTCGGGACAGGGAGACAGACCCAGTACTTC,CASSFGTGRQTQYF,TRBV6-2/TRBV6-3,TRBJ2-5,.,TRBD1
TGTGCCAGTAGCCTTCAGGGACAGCCAGCGGGGTTTGTCGCCTTC,CASSLQGQPAGFVAF,TRBV19,TRBJ1-2,.,TRBD1
TGTGCCAGCAGTTATGAGAGAGCTTACTCTGGAAACACCATATATTTT,CASSYERAYSGNTIYF,TRBV6-5,TRBJ1-3,.,.
TGTGCCAGCCTGAACACTGAAGCTTTCTTT,CASLNTEAFF,TRBV12-3/TRBV12-4,TRBJ1-1,many,.
TGTGCCAGCAGTCCCCCCGGACAAATAACTGAAGCTTTCTTT,CASSPPGQITEAFF,TRBV6-1,TRBJ1-1,.,.
TGCGCCAGCAGCTTGGCAGGCGGGGGAGGAAATGAGCAGTTCTTC,CASSLAGGGGNEQFF,TRBV5-1,TRBJ2-1,many,TRBD2
TGTGCCAGTAGTATAGACCTCAATCAGCCCCAGCATTTT,CASSIDLNQPQHF,TRBV19,TRBJ1-5,.,.